The rows below give T cell receptor beta chains drawn from one sample of a study of blood T cells in healthy people across ages. TCRdb re-analysed the 5' RACE reads in MiXCR, keeping a single row per CDR3 protein. Of roughly 2 million distinct CDR3 sequences listed, roughly 52% were seen once; the top ten hold roughly 2%. Sequencing was performed on blood. The source of these receptors is a woman aged 40 to 55 in good health. Both conserved end residues are trimmed from each CDR3.

J gene,V gene,CDR3 protein
TRBJ1-6,TRBV7-3,ASGDRAFSPLH
TRBJ2-3,TRBV20-1,SAGSHTDTQY
TRBJ1-2,TRBV10-3,AIGFSGTYT
TRBJ1-2,TRBV3-1,ASSQPVLNYGYT
.,TRBV4-3,ASSQTEGRDRGHNEQY
TRBJ2-7,TRBV12-3/TRBV12-4,ASSLNRATYEQY
TRBJ2-1,TRBV12-3/TRBV12-4,ASSSEGGAYNEQF
TRBJ2-7,TRBV29-1,SVRNLGLYNEQY
TRBJ2-5,TRBV3-1,ASSWPGRQETQY
TRBJ2-3,TRBV24-1,ATSDGRATDTQY
TRBJ2-7,TRBV7-8,ASSLASRVISSYEQY
.,TRBV7-2,ASSAVSLETQY
TRBJ2-1,TRBV7-6,ASSPHRQNNEQF
TRBJ2-5,TRBV18,ASSRSREETQY
TRBJ2-1,TRBV7-9,ASSSRDIGYNEQF
TRBJ2-6,TRBV10-3,AISLQNSGANVLT
TRBJ1-2,TRBV20-1,SARTGISYGYT
TRBJ1-2,TRBV28,ASWTENYGYT
.,TRBV7-9,ASKSGTADEQY
TRBJ2-1,TRBV7-2,ASSLSGGASGEQF
TRBJ2-4,TRBV6-1,ASGGGPVSAKNIQY
TRBJ1-1,TRBV11-2,ASSAPTVRGNTEAF
.,TRBV9,ASSPQGGNSGDEQY
TRBJ2-3,TRBV7-2,ASSSPRGLPSTDTQY
TRBJ2-1,TRBV7-2,ASSPRVSGGARNEQF
TRBJ1-6,TRBV6-2/TRBV6-3,ASREGQGSSPLH
TRBJ2-7,TRBV28,ASSLGGDLNEQY
TRBJ1-4,TRBV20-1,SAPDLANEKLF
TRBJ2-7,TRBV11-2,ASSFMGSGYEQY
TRBJ2-4,TRBV5-1,ASSSGDRRKNIQY
TRBJ1-1,TRBV10-3,ATYSVTGNTEAF
TRBJ2-1,TRBV7-2,ASSLVEGARENEQF
.,TRBV20-1,SGTLSYNEQY
TRBJ2-1,TRBV27,ASMRTGFQETQF
TRBJ2-5,TRBV29-1,SVAGESQETQY
TRBJ2-5,TRBV10-3,AIRGTGYEY
TRBJ1-1,TRBV29-1,SALSGLNTEAF
TRBJ2-7,TRBV9,ASSVAQHRYEQY
TRBJ1-1,TRBV20-1,SARDPKNTEAF
TRBJ2-7,TRBV27,ASSPKGAGLLGSYEQY
TRBJ2-7,TRBV7-2,ASSTQVTYGQY
TRBJ1-1,TRBV5-1,ASSHREGTEAF
TRBJ1-2,TRBV13,ASSQASGGRDYGYT
TRBJ2-1,TRBV12-3/TRBV12-4,ASSVAGGRGYNEQF
TRBJ1-6,TRBV6-5,ASSGASYNSPLH